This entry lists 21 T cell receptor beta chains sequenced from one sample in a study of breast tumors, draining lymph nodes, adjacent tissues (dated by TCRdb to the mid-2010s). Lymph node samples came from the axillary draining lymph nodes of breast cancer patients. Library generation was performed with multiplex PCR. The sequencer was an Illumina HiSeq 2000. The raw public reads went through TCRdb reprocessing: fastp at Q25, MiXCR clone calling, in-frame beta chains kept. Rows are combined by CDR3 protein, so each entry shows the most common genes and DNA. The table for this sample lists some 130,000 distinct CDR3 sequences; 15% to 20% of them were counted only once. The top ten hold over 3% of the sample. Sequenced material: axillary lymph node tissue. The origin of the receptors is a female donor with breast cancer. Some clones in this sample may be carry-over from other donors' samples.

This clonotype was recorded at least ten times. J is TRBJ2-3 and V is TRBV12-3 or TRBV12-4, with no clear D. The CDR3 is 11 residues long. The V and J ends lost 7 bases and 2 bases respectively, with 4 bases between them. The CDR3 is CASIATDTQYF. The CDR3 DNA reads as TGTGCCAGCATTGCCACAGATACGCAGTATTTT.

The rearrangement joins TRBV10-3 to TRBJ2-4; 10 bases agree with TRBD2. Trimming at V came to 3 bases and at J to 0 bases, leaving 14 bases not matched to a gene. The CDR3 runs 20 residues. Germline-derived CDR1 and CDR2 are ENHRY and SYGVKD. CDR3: CAISDGLAGGEGLAKNIQYF. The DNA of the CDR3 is TGTGCCATCAGTGACGGGTTAGCGGGAGGCGAAGGATTAGCCAAAAACATTCAGTACTTC.

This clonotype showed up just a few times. This CDR3 reads CAWSERGLASYNEQFF. The CDR3, as DNA: TGTGCCTGGAGCGAACGGGGACTAGCATCCTACAATGAGCAGTTCTTC. The V call is TRBV30, the J call TRBJ2-1, with TRBD2 matching 9 bases. Trimming took 3 bases from V and 1 from J; bases not matched to a gene: 7. CDR1 GTSNPN and CDR2 SVGIG come from the germline V gene (reference sequence). CDR3 size: 16 residues.

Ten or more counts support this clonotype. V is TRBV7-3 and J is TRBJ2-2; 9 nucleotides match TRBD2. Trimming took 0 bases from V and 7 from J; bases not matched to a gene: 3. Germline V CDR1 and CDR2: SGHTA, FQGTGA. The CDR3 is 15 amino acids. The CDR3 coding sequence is TGTGCCAGCAGCTTAACCGGGACTAGCAACGGGGAGCTGTTTTTT. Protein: CASSLTGTSNGELFF.

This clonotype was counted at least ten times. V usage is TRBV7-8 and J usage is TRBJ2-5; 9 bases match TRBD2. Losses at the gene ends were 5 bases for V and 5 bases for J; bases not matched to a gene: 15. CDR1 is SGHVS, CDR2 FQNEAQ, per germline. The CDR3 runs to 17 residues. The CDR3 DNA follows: TGTGCCAGCAGCCCAGAGGGTCCGGGACTAGCTAGGGAGACCCAGTACTTC. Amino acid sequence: CASSPEGPGLARETQYF.

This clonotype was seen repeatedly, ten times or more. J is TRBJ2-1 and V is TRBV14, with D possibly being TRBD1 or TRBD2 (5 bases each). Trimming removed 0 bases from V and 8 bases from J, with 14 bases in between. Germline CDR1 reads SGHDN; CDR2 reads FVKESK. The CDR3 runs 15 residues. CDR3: CASSQDLSRGYEQFF. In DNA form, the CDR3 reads TGTGCCAGCAGCCAAGATCTCTCCCGGGGCTATGAGCAGTTCTTC.

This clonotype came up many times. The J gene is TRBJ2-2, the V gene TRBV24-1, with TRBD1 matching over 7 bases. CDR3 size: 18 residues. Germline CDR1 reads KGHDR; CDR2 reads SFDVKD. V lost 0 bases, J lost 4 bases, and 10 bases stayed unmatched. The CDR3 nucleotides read TGTGCCACCAGTGATTTGCCCATCGGGACAGCAGTCACCGGGGAGCTGTTTTTT. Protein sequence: CATSDLPIGTAVTGELFF.

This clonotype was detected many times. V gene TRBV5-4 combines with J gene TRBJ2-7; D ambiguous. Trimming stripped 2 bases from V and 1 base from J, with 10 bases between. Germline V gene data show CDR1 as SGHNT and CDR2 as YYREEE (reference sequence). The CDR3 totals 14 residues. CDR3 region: CASSFSLGSYEQYF. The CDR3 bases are TGTGCCAGCAGCTTCTCCCTGGGGTCCTACGAGCAGTACTTC.

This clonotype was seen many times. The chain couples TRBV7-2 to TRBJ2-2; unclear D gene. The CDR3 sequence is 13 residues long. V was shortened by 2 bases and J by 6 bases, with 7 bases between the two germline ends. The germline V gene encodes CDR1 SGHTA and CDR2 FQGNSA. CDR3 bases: TGTGCCAGCAGCTTATCTGGGTCCGGGGAGCTGTTTTTT. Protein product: CASSLSGSGELFF.

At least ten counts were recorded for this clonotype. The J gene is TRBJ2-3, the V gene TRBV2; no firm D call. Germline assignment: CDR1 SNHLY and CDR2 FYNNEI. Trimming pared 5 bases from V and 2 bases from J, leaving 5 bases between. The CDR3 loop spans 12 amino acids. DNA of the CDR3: TGTGCCAGCAGTCAAGACACAGATACGCAGTATTTT. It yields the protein CASSQDTDTQYF.

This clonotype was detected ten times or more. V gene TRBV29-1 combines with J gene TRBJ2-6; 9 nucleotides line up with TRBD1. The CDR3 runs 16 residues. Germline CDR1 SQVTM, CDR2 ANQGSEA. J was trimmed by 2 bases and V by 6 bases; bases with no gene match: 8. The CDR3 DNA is TGCAGCGTCGCCGGGGGGACAGGGCCTGGGGCCAACGTCCTGACTTTC. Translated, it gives CSVAGGTGPGANVLTF.

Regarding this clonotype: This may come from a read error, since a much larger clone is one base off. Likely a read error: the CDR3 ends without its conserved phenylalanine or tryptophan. The CDR3 region has the DNA TGTGCTAGCAGCCCGAGGGTCAACACCTACGAGCAGTACATC. This translates into CASSPRVNTYEQYI. The chain has TRBV7-7 and TRBJ2-7; a possible D gene is TRBD2 (5 bases). Germline V gives CDR1 SSHAT, CDR2 FNYEAQ (reference sequence). The CDR3 loop spans 14 amino acids.

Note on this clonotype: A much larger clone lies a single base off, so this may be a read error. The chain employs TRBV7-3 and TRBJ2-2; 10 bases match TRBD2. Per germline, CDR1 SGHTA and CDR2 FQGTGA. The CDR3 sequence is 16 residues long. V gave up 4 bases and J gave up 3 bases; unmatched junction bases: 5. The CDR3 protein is CASSYTSGTDTGELFF. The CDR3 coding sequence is TGTGCCAGCAGCTACACTAGCGGGACGGACACCGGGGAGCTGTTTTTT.

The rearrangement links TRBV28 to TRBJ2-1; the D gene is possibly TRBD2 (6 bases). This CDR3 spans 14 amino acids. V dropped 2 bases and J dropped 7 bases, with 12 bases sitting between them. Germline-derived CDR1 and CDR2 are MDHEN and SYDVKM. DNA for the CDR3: TGTGCCAGCAGTTTAAAGGCGGAGGGGAATGAGCAGTTCTTC. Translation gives CASSLKAEGNEQFF.

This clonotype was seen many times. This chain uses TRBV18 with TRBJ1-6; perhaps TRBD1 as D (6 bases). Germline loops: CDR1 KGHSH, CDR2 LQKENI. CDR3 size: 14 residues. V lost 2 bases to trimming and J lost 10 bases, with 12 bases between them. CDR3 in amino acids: CASSPKTGSSPLHF. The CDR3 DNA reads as TGTGCCAGCTCACCAAAGACAGGTTCATCACCCCTCCACTTT.

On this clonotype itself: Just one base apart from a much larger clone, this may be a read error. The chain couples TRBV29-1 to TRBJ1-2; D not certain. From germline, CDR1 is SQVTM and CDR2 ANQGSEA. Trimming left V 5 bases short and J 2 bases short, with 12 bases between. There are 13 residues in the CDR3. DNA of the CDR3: TGCAGCGTTTCGGCATCGGGGAACTATGGCTACACCTTC. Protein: CSVSASGNYGYTF.

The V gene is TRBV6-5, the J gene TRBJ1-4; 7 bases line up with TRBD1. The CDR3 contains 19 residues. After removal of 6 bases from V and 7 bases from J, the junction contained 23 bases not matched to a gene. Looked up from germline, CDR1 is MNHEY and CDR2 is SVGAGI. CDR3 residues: CASSPRQGLLSLSREKLFF. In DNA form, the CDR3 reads TGTGCCAGCAGCCCTAGACAGGGCCTATTATCTCTCTCACGTGAAAAACTGTTTTTT.

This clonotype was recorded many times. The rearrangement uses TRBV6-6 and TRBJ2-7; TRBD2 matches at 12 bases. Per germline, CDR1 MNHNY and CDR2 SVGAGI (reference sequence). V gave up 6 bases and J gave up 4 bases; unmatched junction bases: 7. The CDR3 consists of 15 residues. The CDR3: CASSRGTSGSYEQYF. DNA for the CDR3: TGTGCCAGCAGCCGCGGGACTAGCGGGTCTTACGAGCAGTACTTC.

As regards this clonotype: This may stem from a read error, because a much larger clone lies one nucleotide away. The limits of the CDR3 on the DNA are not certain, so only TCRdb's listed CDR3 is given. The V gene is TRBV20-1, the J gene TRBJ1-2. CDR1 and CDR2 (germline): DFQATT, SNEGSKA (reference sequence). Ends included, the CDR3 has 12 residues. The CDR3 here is CSAVRGDYGCTF.

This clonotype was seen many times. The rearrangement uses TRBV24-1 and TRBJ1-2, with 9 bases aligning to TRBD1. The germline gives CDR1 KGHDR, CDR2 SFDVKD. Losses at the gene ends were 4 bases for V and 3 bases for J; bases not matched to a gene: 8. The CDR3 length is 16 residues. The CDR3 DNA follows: TGTGCCACCAGTGACGGGACAGGGAAGTCCTACTATGGCTACACCTTC. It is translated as CATSDGTGKSYYGYTF.

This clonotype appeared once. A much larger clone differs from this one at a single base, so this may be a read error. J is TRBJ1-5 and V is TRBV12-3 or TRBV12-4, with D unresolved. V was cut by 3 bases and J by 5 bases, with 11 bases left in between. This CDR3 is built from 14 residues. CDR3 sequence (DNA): TGTGCCAGCAGTTTTAACCCCAAGCATCAGCCCCAGCATTTT. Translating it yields CASSFNPKHQPQHF.